A single sample is the source of the 14 T cell receptor beta chains below, sequenced in a study of cytomegalovirus exposure and HLA in healthy donors. A multiplex PCR was run with 60 Vbeta primers and 13 Jbeta primers. The protocol was immunoSEQ multiplex PCR, while the TCRdb copy is restricted to in-frame clones and leaves out a portion. The table records around 110,000 clones, around 77% of them present only once. Specimen: PBMCs. The receptor set was obtained from a male donor in good health and CMV-seronegative.

The chain has TRBV28 and TRBJ2-1, with 7 bases that match TRBD1. With V trimmed by 5 bases and J by 0 bases, 7 bases remained unmatched. CDR1 MDHEN and CDR2 SYDVKM come from the germline V gene. The CDR3 covers 16 residues. DNA of the CDR3: TGTGCCAGCAGTCCCTTGGGACAGAGCTCCTACAATGAGCAGTTCTTC. Protein: CASSPLGQSSYNEQFF.

J is TRBJ1-5 and V is TRBV6-5, with 7 bases identical to TRBD1. Germline V gives CDR1 MNHEY, CDR2 SVGAGI. V was clipped by 5 bases and J by 4 bases; unmatched bases: 5. The length of the CDR3 is 14 residues. In nucleotides, the CDR3 is TGTGCCAGCAGTATGACGACAGGGAATCAGCCCCAGCATTTT. It is translated as CASSMTTGNQPQHF.

The sample holds one count of this clone. This chain links TRBV28 with TRBJ2-1; 9 bases map to TRBD2. The CDR3 consists of 16 residues. Germline loops: CDR1 MDHEN, CDR2 SYDVKM. Losses at the gene ends were 5 bases for V and 8 bases for J; bases not matched to a gene: 13. CDR3: CASSQGSSGGRDEQFF. As DNA, the CDR3 is TGTGCCAGCAGTCAAGGGTCCAGCGGGGGGCGGGATGAGCAGTTCTTC.

V usage is TRBV21-1 and J usage is TRBJ1-5; TRBD1, the table's D call, lacks a check against the DNA. TRBV21-1 is a documented pseudogene. The CDR3 covers 18 residues. The CDR3 sequence is CATNSRTGGLYSNQPQHF. Here the CDR3 DNA reads TGTGCCACCAATTCCCGGACAGGCGGACTTTATAGCAATCAGCCCCAGCATTTT.

This chain joins TRBV15 and TRBJ2-1, with 12 positions matching TRBD2. CDR1 is LNHNV, CDR2 YYDKDF, per germline (reference sequence). The CDR3 covers 16 residues. V lost 2 bases, J lost 6 bases, and 5 bases stayed unmatched. CDR3 loop: CATSRILAGGSNEQFF. CDR3 nucleotides: TGTGCCACCAGCAGAATACTAGCGGGAGGATCCAATGAGCAGTTCTTC. Supplemented by reference TRBV15 and TRBJ2-1, the full variable domain reads DAMVIQNPRYQVTQFGKPVTLSCSQTLNHNVMYWYQQKSSQAPKLLFHYYDKDFNNEADTPDNFQSRRPNTSFCFLDIRSPGLGDTAMYLCATSRILAGGSNEQFFGPGTRLTVL.

This sequence joins TRBV10-2 and TRBJ2-3; possible D gene TRBD1, 6 bases. The length of the CDR3 is 14 residues. The germline V gene has CDR1 WSHSY and CDR2 SAAADI. V was pared by 5 bases and J by 5 bases, with 14 bases between. In DNA form, the CDR3 reads TGCGCCAGCAGTCTGACAGGCCCGGGAGATACGCAGTATTTT. Encoded protein: CASSLTGPGDTQYF.

This clone came up once. The chain couples TRBV6-1 to TRBJ2-1; no definite D call. Germline CDR1 and CDR2: MNHNS and SASEGT. There are 13 residues in the CDR3. V lost 4 bases and J lost 4, with 8 bases in between. The CDR3 bases are TGTGCCAGCAGTGGGTTAGTTTACAATGAGCAGTTCTTC. It translates to CASSGLVYNEQFF.

V is TRBV27 and J is TRBJ2-1; 11 bases line up with TRBD2. CDR3 length equals 17 residues. The trim removed 2 bases at V and 0 bases at J, leaving 3 bases unmatched. Germline-derived CDR1 and CDR2 are MNHEY and SMNVEV (reference sequence). DNA for the CDR3: TGTGCCAGCAGTTTAGTGGGACTAGCGGACTCCTACAATGAGCAGTTCTTC. Amino acids: CASSLVGLADSYNEQFF.

The rearrangement uses TRBV6-6 and TRBJ2-1; possible D gene TRBD2, 6 bases. This CDR3 has 15 residues. The germline gives CDR1 MNHNY, CDR2 SVGAGI (reference sequence). With 2 bases removed from V and 8 bases from J, the gap between germline ends came to 16 bases. CDR3 sequence (DNA): TGTGCCAGCAGTTACCTAGGGACTCCGGGGGATGAGCAGTTCTTC. Protein product: CASSYLGTPGDEQFF.

The J gene is TRBJ1-2, the V gene TRBV6-5; 10 positions match TRBD1. V lost 5 bases to trimming and J lost 1 base; unmatched junction nucleotides: 4. Germline CDR1 reads MNHEY; CDR2 reads SVGAGI. CDR3 length: 15 residues. CDR3 sequence (DNA): TGTGCCAGCAGTCCGGGACAGGGGCTTAACTATGGCTACACCTTC. Protein: CASSPGQGLNYGYTF.

Only a few counts were recorded for this clone. The CDR3 DNA reads TGTGCCAGCAGTGATGAAGCGGCCAGGATCTACGAGCAGTACTTC. Amino acid sequence: CASSDEAARIYEQYF. The chain joins TRBV6-1 to TRBJ2-7, with D tentatively TRBD2 (5 bases). The CDR3 runs to 15 residues. Germline V gene data show CDR1 as MNHNS and CDR2 as SASEGT. Trimming took 3 bases from V and 3 from J, leaving 15 bases between them.

The chain uses TRBV27 and TRBJ2-1; 9 bases are shared with TRBD2. Germline CDR1 and CDR2: MNHEY and SMNVEV (reference sequence). Unmatched junction bases numbered 7, after V lost 5 bases and J lost 2 bases. The CDR3 sequence is 16 residues long. The CDR3: CASSTLTSGTYNEQFF. DNA of the CDR3: TGTGCCAGCAGTACACTGACTAGCGGAACCTACAATGAGCAGTTCTTC.

The V and J genes are TRBV28 and TRBJ1-4; D may be TRBD1 (6 bases). The germline gives CDR1 MDHEN, CDR2 SYDVKM. The CDR3 contains 16 residues. Trimming shortened V by 3 bases and J by 8 bases, and 19 bases separated the two germline ends. This chain's CDR3 is CASSFTRTELGEKLFF. CDR3 nucleotides: TGTGCCAGCAGTTTCACCCGGACAGAATTGGGGGAAAAACTGTTTTTT.

The chain joins TRBV29-1 to TRBJ2-7; D gene uncertain. Trimming removed 5 bases from V and 0 bases from J, with 14 bases in between. The CDR3 is 14 amino acids. Germline assignment: CDR1 SQVTM and CDR2 ANQGSEA. CDR3 protein: CSVSDIQLSYEQYF. The CDR3 DNA reads as TGCAGCGTTTCCGACATCCAGCTCTCCTACGAGCAGTACTTC.